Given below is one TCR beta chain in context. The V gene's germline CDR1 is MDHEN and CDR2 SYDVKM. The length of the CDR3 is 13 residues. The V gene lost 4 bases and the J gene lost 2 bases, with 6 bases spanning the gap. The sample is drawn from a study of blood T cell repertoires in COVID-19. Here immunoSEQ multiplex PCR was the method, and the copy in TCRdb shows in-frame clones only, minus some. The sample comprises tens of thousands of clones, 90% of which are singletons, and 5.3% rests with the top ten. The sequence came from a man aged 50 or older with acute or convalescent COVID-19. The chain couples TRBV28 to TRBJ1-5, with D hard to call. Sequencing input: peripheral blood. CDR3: CASSSSGNQPQHF. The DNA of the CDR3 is TGTGCCAGCAGTTCGTCAGGCAATCAGCCCCAGCATTTT.